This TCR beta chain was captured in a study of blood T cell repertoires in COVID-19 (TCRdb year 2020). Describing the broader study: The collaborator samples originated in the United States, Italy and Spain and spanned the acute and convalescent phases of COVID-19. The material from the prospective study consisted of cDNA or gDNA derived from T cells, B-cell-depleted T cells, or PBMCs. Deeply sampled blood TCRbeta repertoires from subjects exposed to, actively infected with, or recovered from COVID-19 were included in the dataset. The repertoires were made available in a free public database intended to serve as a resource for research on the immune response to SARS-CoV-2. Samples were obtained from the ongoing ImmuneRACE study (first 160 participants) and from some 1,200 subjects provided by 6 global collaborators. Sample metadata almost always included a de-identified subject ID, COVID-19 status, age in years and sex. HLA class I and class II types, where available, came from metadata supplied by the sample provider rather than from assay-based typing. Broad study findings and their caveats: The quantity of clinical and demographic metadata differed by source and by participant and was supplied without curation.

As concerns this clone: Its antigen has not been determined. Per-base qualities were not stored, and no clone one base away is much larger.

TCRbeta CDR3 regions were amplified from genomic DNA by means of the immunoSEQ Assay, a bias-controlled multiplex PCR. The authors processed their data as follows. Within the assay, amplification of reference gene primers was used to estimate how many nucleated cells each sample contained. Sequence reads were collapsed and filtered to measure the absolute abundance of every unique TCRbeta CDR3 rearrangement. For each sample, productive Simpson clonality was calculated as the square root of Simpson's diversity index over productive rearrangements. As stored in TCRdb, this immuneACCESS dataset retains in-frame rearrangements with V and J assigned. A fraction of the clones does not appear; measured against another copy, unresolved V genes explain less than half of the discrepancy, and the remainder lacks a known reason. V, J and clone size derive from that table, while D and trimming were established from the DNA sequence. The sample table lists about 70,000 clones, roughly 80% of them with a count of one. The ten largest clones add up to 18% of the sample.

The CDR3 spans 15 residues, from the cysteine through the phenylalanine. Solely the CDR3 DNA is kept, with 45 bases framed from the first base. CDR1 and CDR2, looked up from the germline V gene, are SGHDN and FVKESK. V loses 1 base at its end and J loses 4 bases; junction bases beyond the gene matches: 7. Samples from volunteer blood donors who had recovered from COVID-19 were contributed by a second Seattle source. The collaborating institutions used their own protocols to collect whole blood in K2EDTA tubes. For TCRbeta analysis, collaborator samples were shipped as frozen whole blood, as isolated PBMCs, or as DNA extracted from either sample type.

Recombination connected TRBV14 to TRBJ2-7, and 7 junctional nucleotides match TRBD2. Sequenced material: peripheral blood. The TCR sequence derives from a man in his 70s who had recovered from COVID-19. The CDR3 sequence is CASSQVAGGGYEQYF. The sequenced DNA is TGTGCCAGCAGCCAAGTAGCGGGCGGGGGATACGAGCAGTACTTC.